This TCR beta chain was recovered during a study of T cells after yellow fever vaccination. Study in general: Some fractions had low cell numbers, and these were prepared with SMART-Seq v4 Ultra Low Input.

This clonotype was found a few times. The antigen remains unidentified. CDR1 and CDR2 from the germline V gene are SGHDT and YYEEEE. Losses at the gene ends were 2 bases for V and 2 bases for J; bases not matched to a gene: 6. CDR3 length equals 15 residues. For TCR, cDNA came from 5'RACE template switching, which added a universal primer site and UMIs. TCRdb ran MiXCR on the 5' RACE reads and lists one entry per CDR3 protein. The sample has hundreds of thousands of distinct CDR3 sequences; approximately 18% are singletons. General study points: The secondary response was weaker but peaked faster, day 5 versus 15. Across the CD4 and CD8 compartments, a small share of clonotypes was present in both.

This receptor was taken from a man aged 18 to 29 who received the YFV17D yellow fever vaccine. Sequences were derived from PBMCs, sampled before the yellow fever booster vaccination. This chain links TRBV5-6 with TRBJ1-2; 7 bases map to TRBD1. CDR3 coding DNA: TGTGCCAGCAGCTTCCGTTCAGGGGGAAACTATGGCTACACCTTC. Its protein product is CASSFRSGGNYGYTF.